This T cell receptor beta chain was identified during a study of blood T cell repertoires in COVID-19. Study as a whole: The origin of the acute and convalescent COVID-19 samples was the United States, Italy and Spain.

Followed over time, Seattle patients had been enrolled while infection was active. Trimming stripped 2 bases from V and 2 bases from J, with 10 bases between. Germline V lookup: CDR1 SGHRS, CDR2 YFSETQ. CDR3 length equals 15 residues. In the original analysis: Reference gene primer amplification gave estimated nucleated cell counts. The table came from immunoSEQ multiplex PCR; TCRdb's copy has only in-frame clones and leaves some out. That table supplies the V and J calls and clone size; D and trimming were determined from the DNA. This table holds roughly 70,000 clones, roughly 80% found once. Sequenced material: peripheral blood. This TCR was recovered from a man aged 60-69 years with COVID-19, enrolled during active disease. The J gene is TRBJ2-2, the V gene TRBV5-1, with no clear D. The CDR3 spells CASSLSTSNTGELFF. DNA of the CDR3: TGCGCCAGCAGCTTATCGACATCAAACACCGGGGAGCTGTTTTTT.